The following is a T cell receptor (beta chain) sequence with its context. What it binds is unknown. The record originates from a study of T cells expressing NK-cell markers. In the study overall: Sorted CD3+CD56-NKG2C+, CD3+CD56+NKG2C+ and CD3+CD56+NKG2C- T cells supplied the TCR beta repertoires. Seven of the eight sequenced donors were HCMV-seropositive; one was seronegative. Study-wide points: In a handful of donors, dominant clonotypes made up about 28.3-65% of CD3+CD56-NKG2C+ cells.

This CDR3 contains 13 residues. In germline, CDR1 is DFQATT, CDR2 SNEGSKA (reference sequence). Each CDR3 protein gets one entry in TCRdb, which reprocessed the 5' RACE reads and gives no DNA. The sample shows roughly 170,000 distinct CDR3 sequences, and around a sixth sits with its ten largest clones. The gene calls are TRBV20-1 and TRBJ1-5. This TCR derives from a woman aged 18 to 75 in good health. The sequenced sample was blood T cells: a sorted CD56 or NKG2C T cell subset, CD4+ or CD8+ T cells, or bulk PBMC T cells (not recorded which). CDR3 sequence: CSAPGPSNQPQHF.